This is a list of T cell receptor beta chains from one sample in a study of cytomegalovirus exposure and HLA in healthy donors. Sequencing was performed with immunoSEQ multiplex PCR; in TCRdb, only in-frame clones are kept and a portion is missing. The sample holds over 90,000 clones; around 77% are singletons and the top ten take around 20%. The sample comprised PBMCs. The receptors were sampled from a woman in her fifties or sixties in good health and CMV-seropositive. CDR3s include the opening cysteine and the closing phenylalanine or tryptophan. D genes are given only for firm matches. Clone size is given for some rows only: seen once, a few or many times, or a class if the clone is expanded.

-	-	TRBV7-9	TRBJ2-5	CASSLVGGETQYF	TGTGCCAGCAGCTTAGTGGGGGGAGAGACCCAGTACTTC
TRBD1	-	TRBV6-5	TRBJ1-2	CASSYSTGQGYTF	TGTGCCAGCAGTTACTCGACAGGGCAAGGCTACACCTTC
TRBD2	-	TRBV5-4	TRBJ2-3	CASSSGLAGDTDTQYF	TGTGCCAGCAGCTCGGGACTAGCGGGAGACACAGATACGCAGTATTTT
-	-	TRBV7-9	TRBJ2-3	CASSLTGLDYTQYF	TGTGCCAGCAGCTTAACGGGACTGGACTATACGCAGTATTTT
-	-	TRBV7-9	TRBJ1-1	CASSASTENTEAFF	TGTGCCAGCAGCGCGTCGACAGAGAACACTGAAGCTTTCTTT
TRBD1	-	TRBV9	TRBJ2-7	CASSGQGASEQYF	TGTGCCAGCAGCGGACAGGGGGCGTCCGAGCAGTACTTC
TRBD2	-	TRBV10-3	TRBJ2-5	CAISGGGASGSLNQETQYF	TGTGCCATCAGTGGCGGAGGGGCTAGCGGGAGTCTTAACCAAGAGACCCAGTACTTC
TRBD1	-	TRBV11-3	TRBJ2-3	CASSSPRQGDTQYF	TGTGCCAGCAGCTCCCCAAGACAGGGTGATACGCAGTATTTT
-	-	TRBV2	TRBJ2-3	CASSEQGVGDTQYF	TGTGCCAGCAGTGAGCAGGGTGTAGGAGATACGCAGTATTTT
-	few	TRBV5-4	TRBJ2-7	CASSLAGERLYF	TGTGCCAGCAGCTTGGCCGGCGAGCGGTTGTACTTC
-	-	TRBV19	TRBJ1-5	CASSISSNQPQHF	TGTGCCAGTAGTATATCGAGCAATCAGCCCCAGCATTTT
TRBD1	-	TRBV5-4	TRBJ1-4	CASSPGTGGGTNEKLFF	TGTGCCAGCAGCCCAGGGACAGGGGGTGGAACTAATGAAAAACTGTTTTTT
TRBD1	-	TRBV7-3	TRBJ2-3	CASSLNRGASDTQYF	TGTGCCAGCAGCTTAAACAGGGGGGCCTCAGATACGCAGTATTTT
-	once	TRBV9	TRBJ1-2	CASSVAGGGDNYGYTF	TGTGCCAGCAGCGTAGCGGGGGGAGGAGATAACTATGGCTACACCTTC
TRBD1	once	TRBV25-1	TRBJ1-6	CASSEFVLTGEDSPLHF	TGTGCCAGCAGTGAATTCGTTCTAACAGGGGAAGATTCACCCCTCCACTTT
-	once	TRBV29-1	TRBJ1-2	CSVEGGGYTF	TGCAGCGTTGAAGGGGGCGGCTACACCTTC
-	once	TRBV14	TRBJ2-3	CASSQVGGISTDTQYF	TGTGCCAGCAGCCAAGTAGGGGGAATTTCCACAGATACGCAGTATTTT
TRBD1	-	TRBV7-9	TRBJ1-1	CASSSRDSMNTEAFF	TGTGCCAGCAGCTCTCGGGACAGTATGAACACTGAAGCTTTCTTT
-	few	TRBV10-3	TRBJ2-7	CAIRTGTLSRSYEQYF	TGTGCCATCAGGACGGGGACTCTATCGCGCTCCTACGAGCAGTACTTC
-	once	TRBV7-9	TRBJ1-3	CASSLNPRSPGNTIYF	TGTGCCAGCAGCTTAAATCCTCGGAGCCCTGGAAACACCATATATTTT
-	-	TRBV30	TRBJ1-5	CAWSRGEDQPQHF	TGTGCCTGGAGTAGAGGTGAGGATCAGCCCCAGCATTTT